A selection of T cell receptor beta chains follows, all from one sample in a study of shared clonotypes between healthy human individuals. Data came from immunoSEQ multiplex PCR; TCRdb stores just in-frame clones and leaves some out. The data hold approximately 710,000 clones, with roughly 87% observed a single time. Source material: memory CD8+ T cells from PBMCs. Receptors originate from a man aged 18 to 29 in good health. Some clones in this sample may be carry-over from other donors' samples. Each CDR3 is given with its conserved first and last residue. Each record gives: V gene, J gene, clone size, D gene, CDR3 protein, CDR3 DNA. The D gene is left open where the match is weak. Expanded clones get a size class; other rows say once, few or many, or leave the size out.

v_call: TRBV9; j_call: TRBJ2-1; clone_size: -; d_call: -; cdr3_aa: CASSGGGKEQFF; cdr3_nt: TGTGCCAGCAGCGGAGGAGGTAAAGAGCAGTTCTTC
v_call: TRBV4-1; j_call: TRBJ1-5; clone_size: -; d_call: -; cdr3_aa: CASSLLRGSNQPQHF; cdr3_nt: TGCGCCAGCAGCCTCCTAAGGGGTAGCAATCAGCCCCAGCATTTT
v_call: TRBV11-2; j_call: TRBJ1-3; clone_size: once; d_call: -; cdr3_aa: CASSLSVSGNTIYF; cdr3_nt: TGTGCCAGCAGCTTAAGCGTCTCTGGAAACACCATATATTTT
v_call: TRBV9; j_call: TRBJ2-2; clone_size: -; d_call: -; cdr3_aa: CASSTTGSNTGELFF; cdr3_nt: TGTGCCAGCAGCACCACGGGATCCAACACCGGGGAGCTGTTTTTT
v_call: TRBV10-3; j_call: TRBJ2-5; clone_size: -; d_call: -; cdr3_aa: CAIGGGWETQYF; cdr3_nt: TGTGCCATCGGCGGAGGGTGGGAGACCCAGTACTTC
v_call: TRBV5-1; j_call: TRBJ2-7; clone_size: -; d_call: TRBD2; cdr3_aa: CASSGGLAGAYEQYF; cdr3_nt: TGCGCCAGCAGCGGTGGACTAGCGGGTGCCTACGAGCAGTACTTC
v_call: TRBV7-9; j_call: TRBJ2-5; clone_size: -; d_call: TRBD2; cdr3_aa: CASSLGGSGEQYF; cdr3_nt: TGTGCCAGCAGCTTAGGCGGGAGCGGTGAGCAGTACTTC
v_call: TRBV6-5; j_call: TRBJ1-1; clone_size: -; d_call: -; cdr3_aa: CASGLSGEAFF; cdr3_nt: TGTGCCAGCGGCCTGTCAGGGGAAGCTTTCTTT
v_call: TRBV7-9; j_call: TRBJ2-7; clone_size: -; d_call: TRBD1; cdr3_aa: CASSSFSGTGKYEQYF; cdr3_nt: TGTGCCAGCAGCTCATTCTCCGGGACAGGAAAGTACGAGCAGTACTTC
v_call: TRBV4-3; j_call: TRBJ1-5; clone_size: -; d_call: TRBD1; cdr3_aa: CASSPKTGTGNQPQHF; cdr3_nt: TGCGCCAGCAGCCCAAAAACCGGGACAGGCAATCAGCCCCAGCATTTT
v_call: TRBV7-2; j_call: TRBJ1-2; clone_size: once; d_call: -; cdr3_aa: CASSFIGGAPNGYTF; cdr3_nt: TGTGCCAGCAGCTTCATTGGGGGGGCGCCGAACGGCTACACCTTC
v_call: TRBV7-2; j_call: TRBJ2-1; clone_size: -; d_call: TRBD2; cdr3_aa: CASSLGLAPHEQFF; cdr3_nt: TGTGCCAGCAGCTTAGGACTAGCGCCCCATGAGCAGTTCTTC
v_call: TRBV6-1; j_call: TRBJ1-2; clone_size: -; d_call: -; cdr3_aa: CASSEGAGDNYGYTF; cdr3_nt: TGTGCCAGCAGTGAGGGGGCAGGGGATAACTATGGCTACACCTTC
v_call: TRBV10-2; j_call: TRBJ2-3; clone_size: -; d_call: TRBD1; cdr3_aa: CASSEGITGGTDTQYF; cdr3_nt: TGCGCCAGCAGTGAGGGAATCACAGGGGGTACAGATACGCAGTATTTT
v_call: TRBV27; j_call: TRBJ1-4; clone_size: -; d_call: TRBD1; cdr3_aa: CASSFADRGGEKLFF; cdr3_nt: TGTGCCAGCAGTTTCGCGGACAGGGGTGGGGAAAAACTGTTTTTT
v_call: TRBV28; j_call: TRBJ1-2; clone_size: -; d_call: -; cdr3_aa: CATLRAYGYTF; cdr3_nt: TGTGCCACCCTTCGGGCCTATGGCTACACCTTC
v_call: TRBV7-6; j_call: TRBJ2-1; clone_size: -; d_call: -; cdr3_aa: CASSLDHVSSYNEQFF; cdr3_nt: TGTGCCAGCAGCTTAGACCACGTGAGCTCCTACAATGAGCAGTTCTTC
v_call: TRBV6-5; j_call: TRBJ1-2; clone_size: once; d_call: -; cdr3_aa: CASSYQNTYGYTF; cdr3_nt: TGTGCCAGCAGTTACCAGAATACCTATGGCTACACCTTC
v_call: TRBV28; j_call: TRBJ2-7; clone_size: -; d_call: TRBD2; cdr3_aa: CASSSPWGGVNYEQYF; cdr3_nt: TGTGCCAGCAGCTCCCCTTGGGGGGGGGTCAACTACGAGCAGTACTTC
v_call: TRBV29-1; j_call: TRBJ1-1; clone_size: -; d_call: -; cdr3_aa: CSVVPLRFRAGNTEAFF; cdr3_nt: TGCAGCGTTGTTCCCCTGCGATTCCGGGCAGGTAACACTGAAGCTTTCTTT
v_call: TRBV7-6; j_call: TRBJ1-2; clone_size: few; d_call: -; cdr3_aa: CASSPLQWGYGYTF; cdr3_nt: TGTGCCAGCAGCCCCCTACAGTGGGGCTATGGCTACACCTTC
v_call: TRBV6-5; j_call: TRBJ2-3; clone_size: -; d_call: TRBD2; cdr3_aa: CASRAAGGIMDTQYF; cdr3_nt: TGTGCCAGCAGGGCGGCGGGGGGTATTATGGATACGCAGTATTTT
v_call: TRBV28; j_call: TRBJ2-7; clone_size: once; d_call: TRBD1; cdr3_aa: CASSLTGQGASYEQYF; cdr3_nt: TGTGCCAGCAGTCTAACGGGACAGGGGGCGTCCTACGAGCAGTACTTC
v_call: TRBV30; j_call: TRBJ1-4; clone_size: -; d_call: -; cdr3_aa: CAWSVGGRNEKLFF; cdr3_nt: TGTGCCTGGAGTGTAGGGGGGCGGAATGAAAAACTGTTTTTT
v_call: TRBV5-1; j_call: TRBJ2-7; clone_size: -; d_call: -; cdr3_aa: CASSSSEGLLSHEQYF; cdr3_nt: TGCGCCAGCAGCTCTTCCGAGGGGCTCCTGTCCCACGAGCAGTACTTC
v_call: TRBV18; j_call: TRBJ2-7; clone_size: -; d_call: TRBD2; cdr3_aa: CASSPGTSGGEQYF; cdr3_nt: TGTGCCAGCTCCCCCGGGACTAGCGGGGGCGAGCAGTACTTC
v_call: TRBV7-8; j_call: TRBJ2-1; clone_size: -; d_call: TRBD2; cdr3_aa: CASSMTSSSVYNEQFF; cdr3_nt: TGTGCCAGCAGCATGACTAGCTCCTCGGTCTACAATGAGCAGTTCTTC
v_call: TRBV27; j_call: TRBJ2-3; clone_size: -; d_call: TRBD1; cdr3_aa: CASSWTGGTGNTQYF; cdr3_nt: TGTGCCAGCAGTTGGACAGGGGGCACGGGGAATACGCAGTATTTT
v_call: TRBV6-4; j_call: TRBJ1-2; clone_size: -; d_call: TRBD1; cdr3_aa: CASSESGTGGSGYTF; cdr3_nt: TGTGCCAGCAGTGAATCCGGGACAGGGGGCTCTGGCTACACCTTC
v_call: TRBV28; j_call: TRBJ2-7; clone_size: -; d_call: -; cdr3_aa: CASSFSSSGLSYEQYF; cdr3_nt: TGTGCCAGCAGTTTTTCATCCAGCGGGCTCTCCTACGAGCAGTACTTC
v_call: TRBV6-5; j_call: TRBJ1-5; clone_size: -; d_call: -; cdr3_aa: CASSSPPEISNQPQHF; cdr3_nt: TGTGCCAGCAGTTCCCCACCTGAAATTAGCAATCAGCCCCAGCATTTT
v_call: TRBV7-9; j_call: TRBJ1-2; clone_size: -; d_call: -; cdr3_aa: CASSLEEQIYGYTF; cdr3_nt: TGTGCCAGCAGCTTGGAGGAACAGATCTATGGCTACACCTTC
v_call: TRBV9; j_call: TRBJ2-1; clone_size: -; d_call: -; cdr3_aa: CASSVGVPSYEQFF; cdr3_nt: TGTGCCAGCAGCGTAGGGGTCCCGAGCTATGAGCAGTTCTTC
v_call: TRBV19; j_call: TRBJ2-1; clone_size: -; d_call: -; cdr3_aa: CASSIALGTGQFF; cdr3_nt: TGTGCCAGTAGTATAGCGCTTGGGACTGGCCAGTTCTTC
v_call: TRBV25-1; j_call: TRBJ2-5; clone_size: -; d_call: TRBD1; cdr3_aa: CASSQGAGVATQYF; cdr3_nt: TGTGCCAGCAGCCAGGGGGCTGGGGTTGCGACCCAGTACTTC
v_call: TRBV28; j_call: TRBJ2-4; clone_size: -; d_call: -; cdr3_aa: CASSPDSYNFRNIQYF; cdr3_nt: TGTGCCAGCAGCCCCGACAGTTACAATTTCAGGAACATTCAGTACTTC
v_call: TRBV27; j_call: TRBJ2-7; clone_size: few; d_call: TRBD2; cdr3_aa: CASSSPGTSTYEQYF; cdr3_nt: TGTGCCAGCAGTTCCCCGGGGACTAGCACGTACGAGCAGTACTTC
v_call: TRBV4-1; j_call: TRBJ2-5; clone_size: -; d_call: TRBD2; cdr3_aa: CASSQDQETSGEETQYF; cdr3_nt: TGCGCCAGCAGCCAAGATCAGGAGACTAGCGGGGAAGAGACCCAGTACTTC
v_call: TRBV6-1; j_call: TRBJ2-7; clone_size: -; d_call: -; cdr3_aa: CASSEGARAYEQYF; cdr3_nt: TGTGCCAGCAGTGAAGGGGCCAGGGCGTACGAGCAGTACTTC
v_call: TRBV11-2; j_call: TRBJ2-7; clone_size: -; d_call: -; cdr3_aa: CASSLSGTGYYEQYF; cdr3_nt: TGTGCCAGCAGCTTAAGTGGGACGGGGTACTACGAGCAGTACTTC
v_call: TRBV14; j_call: TRBJ2-5; clone_size: once; d_call: -; cdr3_aa: CASSQWQAQETQYF; cdr3_nt: TGTGCCAGCAGCCAATGGCAGGCACAAGAGACCCAGTACTTC
v_call: TRBV10-3; j_call: TRBJ2-1; clone_size: -; d_call: TRBD2; cdr3_aa: CAISVSRESYNEQFF; cdr3_nt: TGTGCCATCAGTGTATCGCGGGAGTCCTACAATGAGCAGTTCTTC
v_call: TRBV28; j_call: TRBJ2-7; clone_size: -; d_call: -; cdr3_aa: CASSFQTRVGEQYF; cdr3_nt: TGTGCCAGCAGTTTCCAGACGCGGGTCGGTGAGCAGTACTTC
v_call: TRBV11-3; j_call: TRBJ2-7; clone_size: -; d_call: -; cdr3_aa: CASSPRTGNEQYF; cdr3_nt: TGTGCCAGCAGCCCCCGGACGGGGAACGAGCAGTACTTC
v_call: TRBV7-6; j_call: TRBJ2-3; clone_size: once; d_call: -; cdr3_aa: CASSSLGGTVGDTQYF; cdr3_nt: TGTGCCAGCAGCTCTCTGGGCGGGACTGTGGGAGATACGCAGTATTTT
v_call: TRBV11-2; j_call: TRBJ2-1; clone_size: -; d_call: TRBD2; cdr3_aa: CASSFLAGRQAEQFF; cdr3_nt: TGTGCCAGCAGCTTTTTAGCGGGACGTCAGGCTGAGCAGTTCTTC
v_call: TRBV29-1; j_call: TRBJ1-1; clone_size: -; d_call: -; cdr3_aa: CSAADFSDTEAFF; cdr3_nt: TGCAGCGCCGCGGACTTTTCAGACACTGAAGCTTTCTTT
v_call: TRBV7-9; j_call: TRBJ2-3; clone_size: once; d_call: TRBD1; cdr3_aa: CASSLGGGITDTQYF; cdr3_nt: TGTGCCAGCAGCTTAGGAGGGGGCATCACAGATACGCAGTATTTT
v_call: TRBV27; j_call: TRBJ2-7; clone_size: -; d_call: TRBD2; cdr3_aa: CASSPQLAGGPEDEQYF; cdr3_nt: TGTGCCAGCAGTCCTCAACTAGCGGGAGGGCCTGAAGACGAGCAGTACTTC
v_call: TRBV6-1; j_call: TRBJ1-1; clone_size: once; d_call: TRBD1; cdr3_aa: CASSEKGQTNTEAFF; cdr3_nt: TGTGCCAGCAGTGAAAAGGGACAGACGAACACTGAAGCTTTCTTT
v_call: TRBV27; j_call: TRBJ2-7; clone_size: once; d_call: TRBD2; cdr3_aa: CASSPNWEGYEQYF; cdr3_nt: TGTGCCAGCAGTCCGAATTGGGAGGGCTACGAGCAGTACTTC
v_call: TRBV7-6; j_call: TRBJ1-1; clone_size: -; d_call: -; cdr3_aa: CASSLVFGENTEAFF; cdr3_nt: TGTGCCAGCAGCTTAGTTTTTGGGGAGAACACTGAAGCTTTCTTT
v_call: TRBV19; j_call: TRBJ1-2; clone_size: few; d_call: -; cdr3_aa: CASSPRTEGYTF; cdr3_nt: TGTGCCAGTAGTCCTCGGACAGAAGGCTACACCTTC